This TCR beta chain was recorded in a study of cytomegalovirus exposure and HLA in healthy donors. 13 Jbeta primers and 60 Vbeta primers were used for the PCR. Sequencing was performed with immunoSEQ multiplex PCR; in TCRdb, only in-frame clones are kept and a portion is missing. This sample has about 130,000 clones; approximately 80% occur once, and the top ten carry over 9%. V gave up 4 bases and J gave up 7 bases; unmatched junction bases: 1. This CDR3 region has 15 residues. CDR1 and CDR2 (germline): LGHNA, YNFKEQ. Study results and caveats: About 87% or about 30% of the time was how often most TCR beta V segments were productive, according to an earlier analysis. In a later analysis, a genetic analysis reported fewer productive-TCR N-insertions in an Asian-associated ancestry cluster than the cohort average. By a later analysis, the bulk of CMV-associated TCR beta chains appeared HLA-restricted.

About this clone: Its antigen remains unidentified.

The chain couples TRBV4-2 to TRBJ2-1; TRBD2 agrees at 16 bases. The source is a male donor in good health and CMV-seropositive. The sample was PBMCs. The CDR3 DNA reads as TGTGCCAGCAGCCGGGGACTAGCGGGAGGGAATGAGCAGTTCTTC. Protein: CASSRGLAGGNEQFF.